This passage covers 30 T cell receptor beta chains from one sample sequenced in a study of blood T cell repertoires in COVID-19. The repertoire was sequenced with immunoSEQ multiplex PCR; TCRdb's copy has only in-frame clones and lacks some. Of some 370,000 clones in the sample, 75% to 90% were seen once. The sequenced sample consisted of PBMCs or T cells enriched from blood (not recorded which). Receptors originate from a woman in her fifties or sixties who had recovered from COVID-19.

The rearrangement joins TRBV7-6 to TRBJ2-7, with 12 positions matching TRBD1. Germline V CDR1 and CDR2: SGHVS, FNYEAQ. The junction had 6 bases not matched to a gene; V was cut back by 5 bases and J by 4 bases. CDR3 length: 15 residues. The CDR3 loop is CASSGDRGRWYEQYF. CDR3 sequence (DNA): TGTGCCAGCAGCGGGGACAGGGGGCGATGGTACGAGCAGTACTTC.

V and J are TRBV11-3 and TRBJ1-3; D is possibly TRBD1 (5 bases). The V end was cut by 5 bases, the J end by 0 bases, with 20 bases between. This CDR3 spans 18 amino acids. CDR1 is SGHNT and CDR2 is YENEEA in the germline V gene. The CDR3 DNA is TGTGCCAGCAGCCCCCGGTCCCCGGGACTGGGCTCTGGAAACACCATATATTTT. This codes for CASSPRSPGLGSGNTIYF.

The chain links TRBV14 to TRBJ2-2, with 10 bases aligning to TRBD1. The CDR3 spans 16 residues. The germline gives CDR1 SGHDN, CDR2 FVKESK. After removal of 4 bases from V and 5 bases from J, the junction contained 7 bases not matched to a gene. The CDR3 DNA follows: TGTGCCAGCAGCCGAACCGGGACAGGGGTGACCGGGGAGCTGTTTTTT. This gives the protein CASSRTGTGVTGELFF.

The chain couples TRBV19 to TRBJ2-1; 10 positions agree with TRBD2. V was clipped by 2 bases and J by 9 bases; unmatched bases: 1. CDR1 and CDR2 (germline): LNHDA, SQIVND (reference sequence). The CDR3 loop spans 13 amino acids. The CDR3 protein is CASSIRTSGEQFF. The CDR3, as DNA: TGTGCCAGTAGTATACGGACTAGCGGTGAGCAGTTCTTC. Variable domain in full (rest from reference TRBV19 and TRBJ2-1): DGGITQSPKYLFRKEGQNVTLSCEQNLNHDAMYWYRQDPGQGLRLIYYSQIVNDFQKGDIAEGYSVSREKKESFPLTVTSAQKNPTAFYLCASSIRTSGEQFFGPGTRLTVL.

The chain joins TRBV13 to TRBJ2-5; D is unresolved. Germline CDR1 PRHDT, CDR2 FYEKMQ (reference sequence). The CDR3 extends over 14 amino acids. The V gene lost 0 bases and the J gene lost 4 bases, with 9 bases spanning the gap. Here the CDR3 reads CASSLGAILETQYF. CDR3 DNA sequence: TGTGCCAGCAGCTTAGGAGCCATTCTAGAGACCCAGTACTTC.

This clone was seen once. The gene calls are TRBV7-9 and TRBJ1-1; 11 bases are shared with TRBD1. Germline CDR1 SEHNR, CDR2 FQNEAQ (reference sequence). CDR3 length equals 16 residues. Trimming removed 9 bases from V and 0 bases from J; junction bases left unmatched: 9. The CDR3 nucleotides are TGTGCCAGTATCGGGACAGGGGGGACTATGAACACTGAAGCTTTCTTT. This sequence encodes CASIGTGGTMNTEAFF.

CDR3 sequence: CASSQELWGGKGNEQFF. The CDR3 coding sequence is TGTGCCAGCAGCCAAGAACTTTGGGGCGGTAAGGGCAATGAGCAGTTCTTC. The V and J genes are TRBV11-2 and TRBJ2-1, with D perhaps matching TRBD1 (5 bases). V lost 5 bases and J 6 bases, leaving 23 bases between the germline ends. This CDR3 is built from 17 residues. Germline-derived CDR1 and CDR2 are SGHAT and FQNNGV.

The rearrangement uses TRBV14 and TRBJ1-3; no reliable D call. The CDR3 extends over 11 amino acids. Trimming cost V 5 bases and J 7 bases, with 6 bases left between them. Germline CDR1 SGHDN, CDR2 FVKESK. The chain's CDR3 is CASSYGNTIYF. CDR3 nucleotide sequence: TGTGCCAGCAGCTACGGGAACACCATATATTTT.

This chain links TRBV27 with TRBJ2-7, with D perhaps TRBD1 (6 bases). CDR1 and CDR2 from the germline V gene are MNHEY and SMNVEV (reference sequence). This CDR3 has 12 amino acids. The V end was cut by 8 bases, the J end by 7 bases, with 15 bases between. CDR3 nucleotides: TGTGCCAGCGGAAACAGGGCCTGGGAGCAGTACTTC. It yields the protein CASGNRAWEQYF.

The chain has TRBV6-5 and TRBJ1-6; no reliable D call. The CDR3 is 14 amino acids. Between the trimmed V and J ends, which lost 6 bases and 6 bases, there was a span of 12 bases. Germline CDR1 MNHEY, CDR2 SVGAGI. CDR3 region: CASRVSALNSPLHF. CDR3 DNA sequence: TGTGCCAGCAGAGTGAGCGCCCTTAATTCACCCCTCCACTTT.

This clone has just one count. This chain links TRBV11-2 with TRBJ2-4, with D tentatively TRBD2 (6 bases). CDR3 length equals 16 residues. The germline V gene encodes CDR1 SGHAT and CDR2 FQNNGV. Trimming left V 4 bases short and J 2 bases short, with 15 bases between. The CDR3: CASSSTGTQPKNIQYF. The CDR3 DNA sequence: TGTGCCAGCAGCTCCACCGGGACTCAGCCCAAAAACATTCAGTACTTC.

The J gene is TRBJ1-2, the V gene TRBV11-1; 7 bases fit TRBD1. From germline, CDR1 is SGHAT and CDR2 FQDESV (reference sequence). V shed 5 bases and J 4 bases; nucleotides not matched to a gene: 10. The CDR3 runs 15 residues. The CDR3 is CASSTWGQPSYGYTF. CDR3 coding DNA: TGTGCCAGCAGCACGTGGGGACAGCCCAGCTATGGCTACACCTTC.

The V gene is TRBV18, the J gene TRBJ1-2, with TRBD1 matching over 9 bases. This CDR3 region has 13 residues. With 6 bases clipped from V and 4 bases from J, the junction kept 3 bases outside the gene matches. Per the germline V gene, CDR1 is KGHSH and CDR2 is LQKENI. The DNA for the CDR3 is TGTGCCAGCTCGCAGACAGGGGGCTATGGCTACACCTTC. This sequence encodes CASSQTGGYGYTF.

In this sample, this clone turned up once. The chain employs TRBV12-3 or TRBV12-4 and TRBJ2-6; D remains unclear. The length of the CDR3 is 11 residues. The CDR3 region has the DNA TGTGCGAGCTCTGGGGCCAACGTCCTGACTTTC. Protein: CASSGANVLTF.

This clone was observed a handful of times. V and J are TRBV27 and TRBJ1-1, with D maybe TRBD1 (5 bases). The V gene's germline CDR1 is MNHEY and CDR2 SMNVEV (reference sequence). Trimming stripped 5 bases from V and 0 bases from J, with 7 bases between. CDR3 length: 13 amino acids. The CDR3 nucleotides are TGTGCCAGCAGTGACAGCATGAACACTGAAGCTTTCTTT. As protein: CASSDSMNTEAFF.

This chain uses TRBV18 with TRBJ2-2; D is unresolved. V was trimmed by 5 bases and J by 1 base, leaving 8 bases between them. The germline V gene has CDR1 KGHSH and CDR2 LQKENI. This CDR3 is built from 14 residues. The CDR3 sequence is CASSTPGNTGELFF. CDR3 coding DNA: TGTGCCAGCTCAACGCCGGGGAACACCGGGGAGCTGTTTTTT.

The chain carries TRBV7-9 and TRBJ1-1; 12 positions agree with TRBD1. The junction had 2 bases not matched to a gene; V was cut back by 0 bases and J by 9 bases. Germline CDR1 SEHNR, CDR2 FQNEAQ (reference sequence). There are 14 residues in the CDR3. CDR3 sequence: CASSLAGTGGQAFF. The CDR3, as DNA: TGTGCCAGCAGCTTAGCCGGGACAGGGGGCCAAGCTTTCTTT. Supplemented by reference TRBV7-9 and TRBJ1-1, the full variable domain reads DTGVSQNPRHKITKRGQNVTFRCDPISEHNRLYWYRQTLGQGPEFLTYFQNEAQLEKSRLLSDRFSAERPKGSFSTLEIQRTEQGDSAMYLCASSLAGTGGQAFFGQGTRLTVV.

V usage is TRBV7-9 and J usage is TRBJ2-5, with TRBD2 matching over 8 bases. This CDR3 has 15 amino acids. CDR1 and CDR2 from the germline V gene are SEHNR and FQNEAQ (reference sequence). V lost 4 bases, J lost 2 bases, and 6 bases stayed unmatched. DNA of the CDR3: TGTGCCAGCAGCTGGCCGGGAGGGATTCAAGAGACCCAGTACTTC. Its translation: CASSWPGGIQETQYF.

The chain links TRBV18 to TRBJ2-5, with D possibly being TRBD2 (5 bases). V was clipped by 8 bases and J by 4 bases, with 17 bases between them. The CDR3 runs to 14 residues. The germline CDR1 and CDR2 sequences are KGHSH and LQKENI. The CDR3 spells CASHTTRVVETQYF. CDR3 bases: TGTGCCAGCCATACCACGCGGGTGGTAGAGACCCAGTACTTC.

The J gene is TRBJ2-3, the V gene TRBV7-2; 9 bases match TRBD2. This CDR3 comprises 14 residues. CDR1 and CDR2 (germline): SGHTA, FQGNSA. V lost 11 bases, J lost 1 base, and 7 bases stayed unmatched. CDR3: CASGASGGTDTQYF. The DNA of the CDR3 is TGTGCCTCCGGGGCTAGCGGGGGCACAGATACGCAGTATTTT.

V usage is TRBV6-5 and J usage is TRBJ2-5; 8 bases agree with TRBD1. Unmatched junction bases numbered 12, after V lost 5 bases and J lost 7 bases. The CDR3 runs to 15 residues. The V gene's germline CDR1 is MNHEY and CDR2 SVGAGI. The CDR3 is CASSPGQGLNRTQYF. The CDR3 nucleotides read TGTGCCAGCAGTCCTGGACAGGGCCTGAATCGGACCCAGTACTTC.

CDR3: CASTHSEGLSTGELFF. As DNA, the CDR3 is TGTGCCAGCACTCACTCGGAGGGTCTTAGTACCGGGGAGCTGTTTTTT. This chain joins TRBV6-5 and TRBJ2-2; a possible D gene is TRBD2 (6 bases). V was clipped by 7 bases and J by 5 bases, with 20 bases between them. CDR1 and CDR2 from the germline V gene are MNHEY and SVGAGI. The CDR3 spans 16 residues.

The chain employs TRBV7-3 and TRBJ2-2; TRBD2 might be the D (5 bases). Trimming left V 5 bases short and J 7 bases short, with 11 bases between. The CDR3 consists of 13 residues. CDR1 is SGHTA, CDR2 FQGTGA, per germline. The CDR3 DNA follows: TGTGCCAGCAGCATCGACGGAGGCGGGGAGCTGTTTTTT. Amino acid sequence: CASSIDGGGELFF. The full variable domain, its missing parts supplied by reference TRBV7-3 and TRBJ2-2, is GAGVSQTPSNKVTEKGKYVELRCDPISGHTALYWYRQSLGQGPEFLIYFQGTGAADDSGLPNDRFFAVRPEGSVSTLKIQRTERGDSAVYLCASSIDGGGELFFGEGSRLTVL.

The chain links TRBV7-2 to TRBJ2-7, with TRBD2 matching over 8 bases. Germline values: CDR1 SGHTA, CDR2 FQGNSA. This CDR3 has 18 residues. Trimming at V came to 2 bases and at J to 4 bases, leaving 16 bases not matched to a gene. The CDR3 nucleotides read TGTGCCAGCAGCTTATCCCATTTGAGCGGGAGTAGAGGTTACGAGCAGTACTTC. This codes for CASSLSHLSGSRGYEQYF.

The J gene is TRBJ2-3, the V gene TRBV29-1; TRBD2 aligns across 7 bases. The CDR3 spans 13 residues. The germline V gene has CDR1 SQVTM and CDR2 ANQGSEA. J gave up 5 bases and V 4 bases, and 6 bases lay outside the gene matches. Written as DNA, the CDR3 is TGCAGCGTTGGGGGCCTAGCGGTAGATACGCAGTATTTT. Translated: CSVGGLAVDTQYF.

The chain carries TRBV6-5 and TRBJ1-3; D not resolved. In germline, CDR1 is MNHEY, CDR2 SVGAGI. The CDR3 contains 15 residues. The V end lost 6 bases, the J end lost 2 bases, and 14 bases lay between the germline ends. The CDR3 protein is CASSLSAVAGNTIYF. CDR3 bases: TGTGCCAGCAGCCTCTCAGCGGTGGCTGGAAACACCATATATTTT.

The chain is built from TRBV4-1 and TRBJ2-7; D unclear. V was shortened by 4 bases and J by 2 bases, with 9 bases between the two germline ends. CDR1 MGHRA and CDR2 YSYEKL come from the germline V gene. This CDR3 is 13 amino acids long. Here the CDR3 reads CASSRAVTYEQYF. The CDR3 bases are TGCGCCAGCAGCCGGGCCGTGACCTACGAGCAGTACTTC.

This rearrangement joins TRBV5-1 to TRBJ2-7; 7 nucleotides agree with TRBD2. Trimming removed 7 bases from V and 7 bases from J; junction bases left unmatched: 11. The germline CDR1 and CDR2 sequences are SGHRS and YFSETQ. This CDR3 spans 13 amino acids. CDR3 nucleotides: TGCGCCAGCGGAGGAGGAGGGACTAAAGAGCAGTACTTC. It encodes CASGGGGTKEQYF. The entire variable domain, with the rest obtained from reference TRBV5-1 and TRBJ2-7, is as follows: KAGVTQTPRYLIKTRGQQVTLSCSPISGHRSVSWYQQTPGQGLQFLFEYFSETQRNKGNFPGRFSGRQFSNSRSEMNVSTLELGDSALYLCASGGGGTKEQYFGPGTRLTVT.

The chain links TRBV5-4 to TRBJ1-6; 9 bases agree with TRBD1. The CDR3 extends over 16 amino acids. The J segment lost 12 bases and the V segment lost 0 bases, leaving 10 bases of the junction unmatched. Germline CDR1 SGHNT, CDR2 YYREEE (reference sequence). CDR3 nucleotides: TGTGCCAGCAGCTTGGTGGGACAGGGAGTTCGAAGACCCCTCCACTTT. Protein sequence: CASSLVGQGVRRPLHF.

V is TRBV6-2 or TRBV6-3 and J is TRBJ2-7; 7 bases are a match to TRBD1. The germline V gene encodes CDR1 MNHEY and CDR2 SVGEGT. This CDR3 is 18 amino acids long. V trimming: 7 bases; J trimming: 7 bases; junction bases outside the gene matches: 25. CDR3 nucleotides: TGTGCCAGCATCCCGGGCAGGGGGAAGATGAATAGAACTGAGGAGCAGTACTTC. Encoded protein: CASIPGRGKMNRTEEQYF.